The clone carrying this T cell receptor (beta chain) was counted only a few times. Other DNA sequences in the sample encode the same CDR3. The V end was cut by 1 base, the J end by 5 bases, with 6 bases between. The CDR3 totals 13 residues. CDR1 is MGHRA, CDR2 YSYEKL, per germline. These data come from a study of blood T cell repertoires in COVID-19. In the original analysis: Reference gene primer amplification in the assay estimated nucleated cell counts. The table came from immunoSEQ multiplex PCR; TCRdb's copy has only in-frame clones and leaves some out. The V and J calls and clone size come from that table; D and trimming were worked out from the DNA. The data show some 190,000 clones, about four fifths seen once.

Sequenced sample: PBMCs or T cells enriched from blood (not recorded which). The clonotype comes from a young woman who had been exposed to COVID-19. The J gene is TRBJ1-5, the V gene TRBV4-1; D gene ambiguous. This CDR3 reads CASSQVTDQPQHF. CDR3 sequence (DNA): TGCGCCAGCAGCCAAGTAACAGATCAGCCCCAGCATTTT.